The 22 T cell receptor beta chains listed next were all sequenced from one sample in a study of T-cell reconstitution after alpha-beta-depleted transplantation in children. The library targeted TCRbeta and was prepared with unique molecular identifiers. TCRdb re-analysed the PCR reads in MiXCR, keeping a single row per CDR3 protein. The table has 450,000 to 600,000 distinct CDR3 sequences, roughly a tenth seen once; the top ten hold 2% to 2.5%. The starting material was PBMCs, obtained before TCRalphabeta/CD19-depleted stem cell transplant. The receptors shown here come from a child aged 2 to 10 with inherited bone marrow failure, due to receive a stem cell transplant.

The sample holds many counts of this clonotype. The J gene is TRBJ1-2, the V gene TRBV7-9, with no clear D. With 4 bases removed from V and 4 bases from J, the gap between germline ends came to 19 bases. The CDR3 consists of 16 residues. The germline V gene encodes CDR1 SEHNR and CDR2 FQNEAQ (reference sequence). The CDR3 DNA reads TGTGCCAGCAGCTCTAAGGACGGAGTATTTTTCTATGGCTACACCTTC. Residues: CASSSKDGVFFYGYTF.

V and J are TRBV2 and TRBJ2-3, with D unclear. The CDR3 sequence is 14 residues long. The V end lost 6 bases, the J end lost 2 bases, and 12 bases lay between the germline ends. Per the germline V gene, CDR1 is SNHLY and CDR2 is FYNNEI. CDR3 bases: TGTGCCAGCAGGCGAGTCGGATTCACAGATACGCAGTATTTT. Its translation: CASRRVGFTDTQYF.

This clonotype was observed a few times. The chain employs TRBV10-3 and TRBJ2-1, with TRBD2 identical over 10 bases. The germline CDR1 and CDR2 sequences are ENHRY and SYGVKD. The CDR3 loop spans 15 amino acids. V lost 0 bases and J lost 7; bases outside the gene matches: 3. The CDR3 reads CAISESLAGDNEQFF. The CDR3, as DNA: TGTGCCATCAGTGAGTCGCTAGCGGGAGATAATGAGCAGTTCTTC.

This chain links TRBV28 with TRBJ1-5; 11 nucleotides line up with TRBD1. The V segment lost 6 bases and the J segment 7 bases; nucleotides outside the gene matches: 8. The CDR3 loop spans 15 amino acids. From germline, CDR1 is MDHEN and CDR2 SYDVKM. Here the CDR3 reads CASSRGQGAWQPQHF. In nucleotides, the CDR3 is TGTGCCAGCAGCCGTGGACAGGGGGCCTGGCAGCCCCAGCATTTT.

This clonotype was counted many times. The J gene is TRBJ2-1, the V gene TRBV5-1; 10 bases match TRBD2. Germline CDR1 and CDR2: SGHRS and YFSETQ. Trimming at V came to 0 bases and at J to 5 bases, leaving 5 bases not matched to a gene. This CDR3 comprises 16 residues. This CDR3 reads CASSLGTSGGNNEQFF. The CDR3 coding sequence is TGCGCCAGCAGCTTGGGGACTAGCGGAGGAAACAATGAGCAGTTCTTC.

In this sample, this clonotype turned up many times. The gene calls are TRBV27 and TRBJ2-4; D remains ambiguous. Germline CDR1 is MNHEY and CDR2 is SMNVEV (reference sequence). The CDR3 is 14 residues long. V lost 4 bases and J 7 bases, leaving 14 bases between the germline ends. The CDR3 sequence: CASSSLGRKNIQYF. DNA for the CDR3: TGTGCCAGCAGTTCCCTGGGCAGGAAGAACATTCAGTACTTC.

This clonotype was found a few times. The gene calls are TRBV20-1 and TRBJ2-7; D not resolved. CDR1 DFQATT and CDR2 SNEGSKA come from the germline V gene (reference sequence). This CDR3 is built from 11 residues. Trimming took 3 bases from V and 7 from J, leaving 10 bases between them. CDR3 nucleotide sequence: TGCAGTGCTAGTTCCCCAGCGGAGCAGTACTTC. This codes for CSASSPAEQYF.

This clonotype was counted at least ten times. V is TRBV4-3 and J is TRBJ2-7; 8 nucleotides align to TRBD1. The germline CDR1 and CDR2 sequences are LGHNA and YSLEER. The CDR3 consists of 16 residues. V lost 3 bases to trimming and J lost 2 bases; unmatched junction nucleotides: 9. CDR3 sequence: CASSHPRGPKPYEQYF. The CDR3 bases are TGCGCCAGCAGCCACCCCAGGGGGCCTAAACCCTACGAGCAGTACTTC.

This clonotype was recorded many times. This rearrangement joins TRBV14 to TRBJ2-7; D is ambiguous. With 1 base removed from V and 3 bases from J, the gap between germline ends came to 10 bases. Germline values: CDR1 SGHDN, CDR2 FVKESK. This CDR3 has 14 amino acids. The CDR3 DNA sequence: TGTGCCAGCAGCCAAGGGTCCAGCTTCTACGAGCAGTACTTC. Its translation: CASSQGSSFYEQYF.

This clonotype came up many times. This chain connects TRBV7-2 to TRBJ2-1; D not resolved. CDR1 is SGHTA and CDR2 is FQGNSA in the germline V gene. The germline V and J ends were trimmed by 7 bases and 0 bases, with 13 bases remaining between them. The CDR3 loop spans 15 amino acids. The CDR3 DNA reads TGTGCCAGCACCCAAGGGATTCTCTCCTACAATGAGCAGTTCTTC. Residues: CASTQGILSYNEQFF.

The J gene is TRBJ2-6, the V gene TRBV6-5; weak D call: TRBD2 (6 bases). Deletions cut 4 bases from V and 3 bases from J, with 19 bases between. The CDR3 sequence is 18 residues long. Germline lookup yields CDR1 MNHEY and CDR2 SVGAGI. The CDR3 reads CASSFTGTHGSGANVLTF. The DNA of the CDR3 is TGTGCCAGCAGTTTCACCGGGACCCACGGGAGTGGGGCCAACGTCCTGACTTTC.

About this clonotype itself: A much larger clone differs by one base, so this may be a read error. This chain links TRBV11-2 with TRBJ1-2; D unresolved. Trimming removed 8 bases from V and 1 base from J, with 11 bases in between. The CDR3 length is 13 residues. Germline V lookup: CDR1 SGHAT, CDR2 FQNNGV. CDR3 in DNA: TGTGCCAGCTCCCCGAGTCGTAACTATGGCTACACCTTC. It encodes CASSPSRNYGYTF. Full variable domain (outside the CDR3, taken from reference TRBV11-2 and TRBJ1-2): EAGVAQSPRYKIIEKRQSVAFWCNPISGHATLYWYQQILGQGPKLLIQFQNNGVVDDSQLPKDRFSAERLKGVDSTLKIQPAKLEDSAVYLCASSPSRNYGYTFGSGTRLTVV.

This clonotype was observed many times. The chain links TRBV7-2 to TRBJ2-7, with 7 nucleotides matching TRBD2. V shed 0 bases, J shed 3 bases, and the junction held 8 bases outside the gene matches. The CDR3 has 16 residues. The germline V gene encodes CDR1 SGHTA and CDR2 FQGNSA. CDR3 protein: CASSLAGLPSFYEQYF. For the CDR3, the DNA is TGTGCCAGCAGCTTAGCGGGACTACCCAGTTTCTACGAGCAGTACTTC.

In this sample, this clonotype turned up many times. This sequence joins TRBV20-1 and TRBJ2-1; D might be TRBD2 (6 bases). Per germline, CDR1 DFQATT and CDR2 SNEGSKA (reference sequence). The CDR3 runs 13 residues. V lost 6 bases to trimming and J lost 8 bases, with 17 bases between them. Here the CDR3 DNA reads TGCAGTGCAAGCCCGGGAGACGGGGATGAGCAGTTCTTC. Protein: CSASPGDGDEQFF.

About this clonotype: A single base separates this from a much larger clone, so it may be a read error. The CDR3 nucleotides are TGCGCCAGCAGCCAAGAACAGGGGGACTACGAGCAGTACTTC. This encodes CASSQEQGDYEQYF. The V call is TRBV4-3, the J call TRBJ2-7, with 8 bases matching TRBD1. The germline gives CDR1 LGHNA, CDR2 YSLEER. The trim removed 0 bases at V and 3 bases at J, leaving 1 base unmatched. CDR3 length equals 14 residues.

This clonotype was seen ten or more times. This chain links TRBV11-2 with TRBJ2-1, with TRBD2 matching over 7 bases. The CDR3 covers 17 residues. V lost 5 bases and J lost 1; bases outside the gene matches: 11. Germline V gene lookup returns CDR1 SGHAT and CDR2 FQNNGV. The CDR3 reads CASSPAGLKYSYNEQFF. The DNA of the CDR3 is TGTGCCAGCAGCCCAGCGGGACTAAAGTATTCCTACAATGAGCAGTTCTTC. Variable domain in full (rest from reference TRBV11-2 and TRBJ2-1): EAGVAQSPRYKIIEKRQSVAFWCNPISGHATLYWYQQILGQGPKLLIQFQNNGVVDDSQLPKDRFSAERLKGVDSTLKIQPAKLEDSAVYLCASSPAGLKYSYNEQFFGPGTRLTVL.

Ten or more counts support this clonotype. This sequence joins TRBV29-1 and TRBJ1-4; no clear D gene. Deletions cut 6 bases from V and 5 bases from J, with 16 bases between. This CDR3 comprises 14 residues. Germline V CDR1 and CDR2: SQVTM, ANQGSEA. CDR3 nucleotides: TGCAGCGTCAAACCTTGGGCCTCGAATGAAAAACTGTTTTTT. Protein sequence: CSVKPWASNEKLFF.

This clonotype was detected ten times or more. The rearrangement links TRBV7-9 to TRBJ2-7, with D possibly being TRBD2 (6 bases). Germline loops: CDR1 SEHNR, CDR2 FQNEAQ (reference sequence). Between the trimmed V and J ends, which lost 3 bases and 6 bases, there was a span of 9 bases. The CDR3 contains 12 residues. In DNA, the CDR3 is TGTGCCAGCAGCTTCGCCGGGGGCGAGCAGTACTTC. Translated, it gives CASSFAGGEQYF.

CDR3 in DNA: TGTGCCAGCAGAGAAAGAGGGGGCAATGAGCAGTTCTTC. Translated, it gives CASRERGGNEQFF. J is TRBJ2-1 and V is TRBV12-3 or TRBV12-4, with a tentative D call TRBD1 (6 bases). This CDR3 is 13 amino acids long. V gave up 6 bases and J gave up 6 bases, with 12 bases separating them.

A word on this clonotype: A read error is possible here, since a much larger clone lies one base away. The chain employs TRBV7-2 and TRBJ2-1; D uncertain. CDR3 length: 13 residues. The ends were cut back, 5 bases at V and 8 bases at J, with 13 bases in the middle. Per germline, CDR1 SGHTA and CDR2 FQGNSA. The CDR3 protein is CASSTGRVHEQFF. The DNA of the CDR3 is TGTGCCAGCAGCACGGGCCGGGTGCATGAGCAGTTCTTC.

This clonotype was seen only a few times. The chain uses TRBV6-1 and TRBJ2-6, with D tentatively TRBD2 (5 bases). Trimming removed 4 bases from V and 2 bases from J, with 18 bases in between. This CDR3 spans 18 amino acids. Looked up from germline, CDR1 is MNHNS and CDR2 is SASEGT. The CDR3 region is CASSVTNGGLAGANVLTF. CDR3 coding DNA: TGTGCCAGCAGTGTGACAAATGGAGGATTAGCTGGGGCCAACGTCCTGACTTTC.

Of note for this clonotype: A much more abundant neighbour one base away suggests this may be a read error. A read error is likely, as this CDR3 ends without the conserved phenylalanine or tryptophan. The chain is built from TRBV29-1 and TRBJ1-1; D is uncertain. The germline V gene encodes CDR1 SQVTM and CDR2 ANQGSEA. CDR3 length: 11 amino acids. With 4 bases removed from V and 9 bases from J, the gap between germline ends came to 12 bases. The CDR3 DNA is TGCAGCGTTGTCCCGTACGCACAAGCTTTCGTT. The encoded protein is CSVVPYAQAFV.